The 6 T cell receptor beta chains listed next were all sequenced from one sample in a study of cytomegalovirus exposure and HLA in healthy donors. The PCR ran on 60 Vbeta and 13 Jbeta primers. Sequencing was performed with immunoSEQ multiplex PCR; in TCRdb, only in-frame clones are kept and a portion is missing. The sample lists approximately 120,000 clones, 73% seen once, with around 7.7% in the top ten. Sequencing was carried out using PBMCs. These receptors all come from a man in his forties in good health and CMV-seronegative.

This clone was recorded once. CDR3 amino acids: CASSLFPRGSGQHTDTQYF. The CDR3 DNA reads TGTGCCAGCAGCTTATTTCCCCGGGGCTCGGGACAGCACACAGATACGCAGTATTTT. The chain is built from TRBV11-2 and TRBJ2-3; TRBD1 agrees at 7 bases. Germline V gene sequence: CDR1 SGHAT, CDR2 FQNNGV. V lost 2 bases and J lost 2; bases outside the gene matches: 16. The CDR3 contains 19 residues.

The gene calls are TRBV27 and TRBJ1-4, with TRBD1 as a possible D gene (5 bases). The V gene's germline CDR1 is MNHEY and CDR2 SMNVEV (reference sequence). The CDR3 sequence is 19 residues long. Trimming took 2 bases from V and 0 from J, leaving 19 bases between them. CDR3 protein: CASSLGPRGSLSTNEKLFF. CDR3 bases: TGTGCCAGCAGTTTAGGGCCCCGGGGGAGCCTTTCAACTAATGAAAAACTGTTTTTT.

This sequence joins TRBV21-1 and TRBJ2-7; the table names TRBD1, a call not compared with the DNA. TRBV21-1 is a known pseudogene. This CDR3 contains 16 residues. The CDR3 sequence: CASRRSGTGVSDEQYF. CDR3 DNA sequence: TGTGCCAGCAGACGTTCTGGGACAGGGGTCTCGGACGAGCAGTACTTC.

The chain links TRBV7-9 to TRBJ2-7; 11 bases agree with TRBD2. CDR1 is SEHNR and CDR2 is FQNEAQ in the germline V gene (reference sequence). After removal of 5 bases from V and 0 bases from J, the junction contained 6 bases not matched to a gene. This CDR3 region has 16 residues. This chain's CDR3 is CASSPPGTSGSYEQYF. In nucleotides, the CDR3 is TGTGCCAGCAGCCCACCCGGGACTAGCGGCTCCTACGAGCAGTACTTC.

The sample holds a few counts of this clone. V and J are TRBV4-2 and TRBJ2-3, with TRBD2 matching over 12 bases. Germline V gene sequence: CDR1 LGHNA, CDR2 YNFKEQ. The V segment lost 0 bases and the J segment 4 bases; nucleotides outside the gene matches: 2. The CDR3 loop spans 16 amino acids. The CDR3 nucleotides are TGTGCCAGCAGCCAAGATCTAGCGGGGGGGCCAGATACGCAGTATTTT. This encodes CASSQDLAGGPDTQYF.

This clone was counted between two and nine times. The chain uses TRBV6-1 and TRBJ2-7, with 9 positions matching TRBD1. Germline CDR1 is MNHNS and CDR2 is SASEGT. CDR3 length: 15 residues. Germline trimming cut 4 bases from V and 2 bases from J; bases unmatched to any gene: 6. The CDR3 sequence is CASSGGQGLPYEQYF. Written as DNA, the CDR3 is TGTGCCAGCAGTGGGGGACAGGGCCTCCCCTACGAGCAGTACTTC.